One sample yielded the 3 T cell receptor beta chains listed below, sequenced in a study of cytomegalovirus exposure and HLA in healthy donors. Sequencing was performed with immunoSEQ multiplex PCR; in TCRdb, only in-frame clones are kept and a portion is missing. The sample consists of 250,000 to 400,000 clones, 88% of them appearing once. Sequencing input: PBMCs. These receptors originate from a man aged 25-40 years in good health and CMV-seronegative.

The CDR3 bases are TGTGCCAGCAGCGTAGAGGGGGTTCTGAAGAGCAATCAGCCCCAGCATTTT. This sequence encodes CASSVEGVLKSNQPQHF. This chain connects TRBV7-9 to TRBJ1-5; the D gene is possibly TRBD1 (6 bases). The CDR3 is 17 residues long. V dropped 5 bases and J dropped 1 base, with 18 bases sitting between them. CDR1 is SEHNR and CDR2 is FQNEAQ in the germline V gene (reference sequence).

This chain joins TRBV10-3 and TRBJ1-4; maybe TRBD1 (6 bases). Trimming shortened V by 2 bases and J by 7 bases, and 11 bases separated the two germline ends. CDR3 size: 14 residues. Germline V CDR1 and CDR2: ENHRY, SYGVKD. CDR3 residues: CAISEGGGGEKLFF. CDR3 DNA sequence: TGTGCCATCAGTGAGGGGGGCGGCGGTGAAAAACTGTTTTTT.

V and J are TRBV7-9 and TRBJ2-7; 9 bases are shared with TRBD1. J gave up 4 bases and V 3 bases, and 7 bases lay outside the gene matches. Germline V gene data show CDR1 as SEHNR and CDR2 as FQNEAQ (reference sequence). This CDR3 is built from 15 residues. This CDR3 reads CASSLAGTGWYEQYF. CDR3 in DNA: TGTGCCAGCAGCTTGGCCGGGACAGGGTGGTACGAGCAGTACTTC.